Below, 15 T cell receptor beta chains from the same sample are listed, as sequenced in a study of CD8+ T cells in alopecia areata. Combined cutaneous lymph node cells underwent sorting by CD4, CD8alpha, NKG2D, NKG2ACE and additional markers. Following extraction, RNA underwent reverse transcription to cDNA, which served as the sequencing template. Assay: immunoSEQ multiplex PCR; the TCRdb copy retains only in-frame clones and omits some. The sample includes approximately 300,000 clones, none of them occurring once. The specimen sequenced was CD4+ T cells sorted from a lymph node. The origin of the receptors is a C3H/HeJ mouse with alopecia areata. MHC haplotype here: H2-k.

A note on this clone: Mouse gene names apply. Read coverage stops 4 residues before the CDR3 terminus; the germline J gene supplies the remainder. The V and J genes are TRBV13-2 and TRBJ1-2; TRBD1 matches 10 bases. V lost 3 bases and J lost 4; bases outside the gene matches: 0. The length of the CDR3 is 13 residues. In germline, CDR1 is NNHNN, CDR2 SYGAGS (reference sequence). The covered CDR3 bases are TGTGCCAGCGGTGGGACAGGGGGCTCC. As protein: CASGGTGGS. The full CDR3 is CASGGTGGSDYTF.

About this clone: A much larger clone differs from this one at a single base, so this may be a read error. Gene names are mouse gene names. The read terminates 4 residues ahead of where the CDR3 ends, so the germline J gene completes it. Other DNA sequences of this sample code for an identical CDR3. V is TRBV13-1 and J is TRBJ2-1, with 8 bases identical to TRBD1. This CDR3 region has 13 residues. Germline V lookup: CDR1 NSHNY, CDR2 SYGAGN. J gave up 3 bases and V 5 bases, and 1 base lay outside the gene matches. CDR3 DNA, as far as it was read: TGTGCCAGCAGGACAGGGGTCTATGCT. Translated: CASRTGVYA. The complete CDR3 reads CASRTGVYAEQFF.

This clone was detected only a few times. The gene names here belong to mouse. The CDR3 end falls 4 residues outside the read, so it is completed with the germline J gene. The chain combines TRBV1 with TRBJ1-1; possible D gene TRBD1, 5 bases. Germline V CDR1 and CDR2: NSQYPW, LRSPGD (reference sequence). Deletions cut 0 bases from V and 0 bases from J, with 11 bases between. There are 16 residues in the CDR3. CDR3 region: CTCSADRWGTNTEVFF. The DNA read from the CDR3 is TGCACCTGCAGTGCAGATCGGTGGGGGACAAACACA.

This clone was detected only a few times. Gene names denote mouse genes. Coverage ceases 4 residues before the CDR3 finishes, and the germline J gene fills in the end. Other nucleotide sequences from this sample produce the same CDR3. This chain links TRBV13-1 with TRBJ2-5, with 8 bases identical to TRBD2. The CDR3 runs 12 residues. CDR1 NSHNY and CDR2 SYGAGN come from the germline V gene. The sequenced CDR3 bases are TGTGCCAGCAGTGTGGGGGGGGAC. This encodes CASSVGGD. The full CDR3 is CASSVGGDTQYF.

This clone was seen a handful of times. The germline and genes are mouse ones. The CDR3 end falls 4 residues outside the read, so it is completed with the germline J gene. The V gene is TRBV31, the J gene TRBJ2-1, with 11 bases identical to TRBD2. J gave up 3 bases and V 1 base, and 5 bases lay outside the gene matches. The CDR3 has 16 amino acids. Germline V CDR1 and CDR2: GKSSPN, SITVG. This CDR3 is CAWSPIGTGGYAEQFF. The sequenced CDR3 bases are TGTGCCTGGAGTCCAATCGGGACTGGGGGCTATGCT.

Note on this clone: Gene labels here are mouse ones. The CDR3 extends 4 residues past the end of the read, so its final part is completed from the germline J gene. The chain couples TRBV13-3 to TRBJ1-2; D may be TRBD1 (6 bases). V was clipped by 5 bases and J by 0 bases, with 8 bases between them. Germline loops: CDR1 NNHDY, CDR2 SYVADS. The CDR3 covers 13 residues. The part of the CDR3 DNA that was read is TGTGCCAGCAGATGGACAGCAAACTCC. Translated: CASRWTANS. The full CDR3 protein reads CASRWTANSDYTF.

This clone was seen ten or more times. Germline and genes here are mouse. The read comes to an end 4 residues before the CDR3 does, leaving the germline J gene to fill in the end. Other DNA sequences within the sample encode an identical CDR3. The chain carries TRBV13-1 and TRBJ2-3; TRBD1 is a possible D gene (6 bases). The V end lost 3 bases, the J end lost 0 bases, and 8 bases lay between the germline ends. Germline CDR1 reads NSHNY; CDR2 reads SYGAGN. This CDR3 is 14 amino acids long. Here the CDR3 reads CASSGQGSAETLYF. The sequenced CDR3 bases are TGTGCCAGCAGTGGGCAGGGGAGTGCAGAA.

Concerning this clone: Gene names follow the mouse nomenclature. The CDR3 extends 4 residues past the end of the read, so its final part is completed from the germline J gene. Other DNA sequences in this sample translate to the same CDR3. The chain employs TRBV13-2 and TRBJ1-2; no firm D call. The CDR3 loop spans 12 amino acids. Trimming removed 5 bases at V and 1 base at J, with 6 bases between. The V gene's germline CDR1 is NNHNN and CDR2 SYGAGS (reference sequence). The CDR3 DNA, read in part, is TGTGCCAGCGGCCGACAAAACTCC. As protein: CASGRQNS. The complete CDR3 protein is CASGRQNSDYTF.

This clone occurred a few times. Gene names are the mouse ones. CDR3: CASSIQGVNTEVFF. The sequenced CDR3 bases are TGTGCCAGCAGTATACAGGGGGTGAACACA. The chain joins TRBV19 to TRBJ1-1; 7 nucleotides agree with TRBD1. The observed sequence ends 4 residues before the CDR3 terminus, with the missing tail filled in from the germline J gene. Germline V gene data show CDR1 as FNHDT and CDR2 as SITEND (reference sequence). V shed 1 base, J shed 1 base, and the junction held 1 base outside the gene matches. This CDR3 spans 14 amino acids.

Many counts were recorded for this clone. Gene names and germline refer to mouse. The read terminates 4 residues ahead of where the CDR3 ends, so the germline J gene completes it. This chain uses TRBV14 with TRBJ2-5, with D tentatively TRBD1 (5 bases). The CDR3 is made up of 13 amino acids. Germline values: CDR1 SGHDT, CDR2 FRDEAV. The covered CDR3 bases are TGTGCCAGCAGTTCCCCCAGGGAAGAC. It specifies CASSSPRED. The CDR3 as a whole reads CASSSPREDTQYF.

A note on this clone: Germline and genes here are mouse. The read stops 4 residues short of the end of the CDR3; the missing end is completed from the germline J gene. The chain employs TRBV13-1 and TRBJ1-2; D may be TRBD1 (6 bases). CDR3 size: 15 residues. Germline CDR1 is NSHNY and CDR2 is SYGAGN. V was trimmed by 0 bases and J by 4 bases, leaving 13 bases between them. The DNA read from the CDR3 is TGTGCCAGCAGTGATGAGGGGGGGCACGGCTCC. The encoded protein is CASSDEGGHGS. Given in full, the CDR3 is CASSDEGGHGSDYTF.

This clone was recorded a few times. The gene names given are mouse names. With the read ending 4 residues before the CDR3 end, the germline J gene is used to fill in that end. The chain carries TRBV13-3 and TRBJ1-1; perhaps TRBD1 as D (5 bases). Germline CDR1 NNHDY, CDR2 SYVADS. Trimming left V 0 bases short and J 1 base short, with 7 bases between. The CDR3 extends over 14 amino acids. CDR3 bases read: TGTGCCAGCAGTGATGCACAGGAAAACACA. This encodes CASSDAQENT. The full CDR3 protein is CASSDAQENTEVFF.

A few counts support this clone. The listed genes are named as in mouse. The read gets to within 4 residues of the CDR3 end, and the germline J gene fills in the rest. This rearrangement joins TRBV1 to TRBJ2-5, with 12 bases identical to TRBD2. V was pared by 6 bases and J by 1 base, with 2 bases of the junction left unmatched. This CDR3 region has 15 residues. Germline V gene data show CDR1 as NSQYPW and CDR2 as LRSPGD (reference sequence). This chain's CDR3 is CTCSGTGGYQDTQYF. Incomplete CDR3 DNA: TGCACCTGCAGCGGGACTGGGGGGTACCAAGAC.

A word on this clone: Gene names refer to mouse genes. The covered CDR3 bases are TGTGCCAGCACCCCGACTGTTAACTATGCT. This encodes CASTPTVNYA. The entire CDR3 sequence reads CASTPTVNYAEQFF. This chain links TRBV19 with TRBJ2-1; TRBD2 might be the D (5 bases). The read finishes 4 residues shy of the CDR3 end, and the germline J gene is used to complete it. CDR1 and CDR2 from the germline V gene are FNHDT and SITEND (reference sequence). The CDR3 sequence is 14 residues long. Trimming removed 6 bases at V and 0 bases at J, with 10 bases between.

This clone came up many times. Germline and genes: mouse. The CDR3 extends 4 residues past the end of the read, so its final part is completed from the germline J gene. V and J are TRBV12-1 and TRBJ1-2; 8 bases fit TRBD1. Germline assignment: CDR1 SGHSN and CDR2 HYEKVE. The CDR3 contains 14 residues. Trimming at V came to 1 base and at J to 2 bases, leaving 2 bases not matched to a gene. The CDR3 DNA, read in part, is TGTGCCAGCTCTCTTCCAGGGGGCAACTCC. Protein product: CASSLPGGNS. The complete CDR3 sequence is CASSLPGGNSDYTF.